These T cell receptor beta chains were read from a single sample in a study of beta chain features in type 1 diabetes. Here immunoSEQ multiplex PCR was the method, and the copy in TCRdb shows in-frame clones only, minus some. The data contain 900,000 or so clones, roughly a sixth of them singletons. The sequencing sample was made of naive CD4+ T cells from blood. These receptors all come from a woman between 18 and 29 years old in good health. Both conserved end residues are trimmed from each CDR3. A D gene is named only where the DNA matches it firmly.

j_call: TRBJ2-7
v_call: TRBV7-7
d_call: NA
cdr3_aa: ASSLEGLNAPSYEQY

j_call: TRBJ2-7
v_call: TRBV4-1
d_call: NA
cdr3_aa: ASSQNPAGFYEQY

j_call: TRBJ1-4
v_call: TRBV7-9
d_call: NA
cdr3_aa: ASSLARQPTNEKLF

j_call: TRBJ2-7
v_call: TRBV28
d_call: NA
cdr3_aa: ASSTWGVGAYEQY

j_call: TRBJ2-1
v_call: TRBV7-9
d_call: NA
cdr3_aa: ASSLRRGEERNEQF

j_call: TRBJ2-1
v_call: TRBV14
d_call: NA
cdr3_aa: ASSQDGVNEQF

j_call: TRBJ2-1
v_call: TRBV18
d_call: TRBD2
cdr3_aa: ASSPPGLAGGLSYNEQF

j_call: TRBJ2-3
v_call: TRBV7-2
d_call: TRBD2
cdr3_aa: ASSRGLAVAGPDTQY

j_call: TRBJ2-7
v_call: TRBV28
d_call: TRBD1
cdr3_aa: ASRGTGGPYEQY

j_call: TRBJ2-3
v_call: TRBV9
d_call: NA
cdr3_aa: ASSVVDLSDTQY

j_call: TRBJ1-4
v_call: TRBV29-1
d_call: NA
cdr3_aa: SVCQGDEKLF

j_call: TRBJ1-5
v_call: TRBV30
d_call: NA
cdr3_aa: AWIWGGRTENQPQH

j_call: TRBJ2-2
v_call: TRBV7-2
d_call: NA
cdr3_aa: ASSPPWGNTGELF

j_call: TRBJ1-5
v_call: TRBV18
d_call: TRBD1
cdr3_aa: ASSKGSTGLLPQPQH

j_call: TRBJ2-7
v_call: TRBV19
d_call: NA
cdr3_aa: ASSQQGLGTYEQY

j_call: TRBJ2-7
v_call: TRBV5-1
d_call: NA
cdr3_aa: ASSHPSSYEQY

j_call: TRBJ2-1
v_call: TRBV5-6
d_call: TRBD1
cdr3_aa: ASSLWTGRFEQF

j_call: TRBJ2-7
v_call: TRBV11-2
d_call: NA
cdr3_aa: ASSLWDLAYEQY

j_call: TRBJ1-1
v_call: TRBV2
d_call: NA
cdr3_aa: ASSTDTNTEAF

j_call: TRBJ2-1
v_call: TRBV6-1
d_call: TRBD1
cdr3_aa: ASSEAPQGPRRNEQF

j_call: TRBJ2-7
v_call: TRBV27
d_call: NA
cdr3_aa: ASSLRGSYEQY

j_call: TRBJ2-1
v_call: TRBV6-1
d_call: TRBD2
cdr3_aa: ASSGWTSGSSYNEQF

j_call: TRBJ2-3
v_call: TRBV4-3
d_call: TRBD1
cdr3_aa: ASSQAPISGTGATDTQY

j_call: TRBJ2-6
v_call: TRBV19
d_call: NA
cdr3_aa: ASMIWSSGANVLT

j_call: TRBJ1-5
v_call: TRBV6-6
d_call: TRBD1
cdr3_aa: ASSSGGRQPQH

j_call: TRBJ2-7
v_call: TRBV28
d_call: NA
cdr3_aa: ASNIQDYEQY

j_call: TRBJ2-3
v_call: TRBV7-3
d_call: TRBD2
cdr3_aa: ASRLAGVTDTQY

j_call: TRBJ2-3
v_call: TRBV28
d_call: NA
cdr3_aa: ASSFDTQY